This paragraph reports one TCR beta chain. Its antigen is not identified. Positively selected for CCR7, the CD45RO-negative cells used as naive CD8 cells excluded terminally differentiated effector memory CD45RA+ cells. None of the donors, who were healthy HIV-negative adults, had recently had acute infections or vaccinations. This specimen belongs to a study of shared clonotypes between healthy human individuals. Study results and limitations: Clonotypes not shared had lower generation probabilities than those common to all four donors. In a few donors, approximately 5% of naive CD4 clonotypes appeared in common.

Germline lookup yields CDR1 SGHDT and CDR2 YYEEEE. Trimming shortened V by 2 bases and J by 8 bases, and 10 bases separated the two germline ends. The CDR3 loop spans 13 amino acids. Measured with immunoSEQ multiplex PCR; TCRdb has only the in-frame clones, and not every one. The repertoire consists of some 2.1 million clones, with about 95% occurring once and the leading ten covering about 1.1%. V usage is TRBV5-6 and J usage is TRBJ1-4, with TRBD1 as a possible D gene (5 bases). Sequenced: naive CD8+ T cells sorted from blood. The clonotype comes from a man aged 18 to 35 in good health. This chain's CDR3 is CASSFQGSEKLFF. CDR3 nucleotides: TGTGCCAGCAGCTTTCAGGGATCCGAAAAACTGTTTTTT.